This T cell receptor beta chain is drawn from a study of blood T cell repertoires in COVID-19 (dated by TCRdb to about 2020). In the study overall: The collaborator samples originated in the United States, Italy and Spain and spanned the acute and convalescent phases of COVID-19. HLA class I and class II types, where available, came from metadata supplied by the sample provider rather than from assay-based typing. Nearly every sample came with metadata listing a de-identified subject ID, COVID-19 status, age in years and sex. The repertoires were released in a freely available public database meant as a resource for research on the immune response to SARS-CoV-2. The prospective study material was composed of cDNA or gDNA derived from T cells, B-cell-depleted T cells, or PBMCs. Deeply sampled blood TCRbeta repertoires from subjects exposed to, actively infected with, or recovered from COVID-19 were included in the dataset. Samples came from the ongoing ImmuneRACE study (first 160 participants) plus 1,254 subjects from 6 global collaborators.

The immunoSEQ Assay, a bias-controlled multiplex PCR, was used to amplify TCRbeta CDR3 regions from genomic DNA. The paper's processing steps were these. The number of nucleated cells in each sample was estimated by amplification of reference gene primers within the assay. To quantify the absolute abundance of each unique TCRbeta CDR3 rearrangement, sequence reads were collapsed and filtered. For each sample, productive Simpson clonality was calculated as the square root of Simpson's diversity index over productive rearrangements. TCRdb holds this immuneACCESS table with in-frame rearrangements only. Some clones are missing; in checked studies, unresolved V genes explain under half, and the rest has no known cause. V and J calls and clone size are those listed in that table; D and trimming were worked out from the DNA. Present in this sample are 90,000 or so clones, 89% of which were seen just once. In total, the top ten clones hold 3% to 4% of the sample.

Regarding this clone: This receptor's antigen is unknown. No much larger clone exists at a distance of one base, and base qualities are not known.

The collaborating institutions used their own protocols to collect whole blood in K2EDTA tubes. For TCRbeta analysis, collaborator samples were shipped as frozen whole blood, as isolated PBMCs, or as DNA extracted from either sample type. Paper-wide results and their limitations: Clinical and demographic metadata were provided uncurated, with the amount varying by source and participant.

The sequence derives from a woman aged 70-85 years with acute or convalescent COVID-19. The sequencing sample was made of peripheral blood.

The bases are TGCGCCAGCAGCCAAGAGGGGACTGGTTACACCGGGGAGCTGTTTTTT. The resulting protein is CASSQEGTGYTGELFF. The chain uses TRBV4-1 and TRBJ2-2; tentative D gene TRBD2, with 6 bases matching. From the germline V gene, CDR1 is MGHRA and CDR2 is YSYEKL. The CDR3 contains 16 residues, cysteine and phenylalanine counted. CDR3 DNA is the only sequence kept; it has 48 bases, read in frame from the first base. The germline ends are 11 bases apart after V is trimmed by 0 bases and J by 3 bases.